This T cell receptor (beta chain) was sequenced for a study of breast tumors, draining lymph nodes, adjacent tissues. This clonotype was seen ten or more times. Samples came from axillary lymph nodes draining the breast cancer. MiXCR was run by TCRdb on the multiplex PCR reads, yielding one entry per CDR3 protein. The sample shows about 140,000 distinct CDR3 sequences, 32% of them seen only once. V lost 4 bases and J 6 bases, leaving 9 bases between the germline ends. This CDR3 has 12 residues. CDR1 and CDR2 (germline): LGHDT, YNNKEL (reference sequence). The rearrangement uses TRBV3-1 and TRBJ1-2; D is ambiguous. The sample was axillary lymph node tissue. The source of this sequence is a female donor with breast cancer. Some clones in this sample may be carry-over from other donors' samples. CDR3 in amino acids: CASSLWADGYTF. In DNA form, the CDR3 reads TGTGCCAGCAGCCTTTGGGCCGATGGCTACACCTTC.